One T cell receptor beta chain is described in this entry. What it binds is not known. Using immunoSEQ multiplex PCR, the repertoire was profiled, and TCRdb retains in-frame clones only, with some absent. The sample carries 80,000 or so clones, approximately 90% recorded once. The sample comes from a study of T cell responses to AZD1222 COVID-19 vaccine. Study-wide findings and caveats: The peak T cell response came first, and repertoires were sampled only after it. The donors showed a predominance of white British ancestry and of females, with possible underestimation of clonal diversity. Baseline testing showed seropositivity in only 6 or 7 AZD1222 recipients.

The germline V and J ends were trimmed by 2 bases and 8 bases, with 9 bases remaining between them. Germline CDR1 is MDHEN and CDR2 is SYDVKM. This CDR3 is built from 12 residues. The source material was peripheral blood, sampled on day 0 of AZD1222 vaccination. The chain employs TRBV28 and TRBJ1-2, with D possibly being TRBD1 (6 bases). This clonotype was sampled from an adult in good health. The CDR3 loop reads CASSLSRGGYTF. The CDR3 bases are TGTGCCAGCAGTTTAAGCAGGGGAGGCTACACCTTC.